Presented here are 21 T cell receptor beta chains from one specimen sequenced in a study of T cell responses to AZD1222 COVID-19 vaccine. Sequencing used immunoSEQ multiplex PCR; TCRdb keeps in-frame clones, though not all of them. This table holds about 100,000 clones, 87% found once. Specimen: peripheral blood, collected 28 days after the second AZD1222 dose. The receptor set was obtained from an adult who received the AZD1222 COVID-19 vaccine.

The chain recombines TRBV7-9 with TRBJ1-2; a possible D gene is TRBD1 (5 bases). Germline V gives CDR1 SEHNR, CDR2 FQNEAQ (reference sequence). The CDR3 is 15 residues long. Trimming removed 1 base at V and 4 bases at J, with 13 bases between. Written as DNA, the CDR3 is TGTGCCAGCAGCTTAGTCGGGGGAGTCGCCTATGGCTACACCTTC. It translates to CASSLVGGVAYGYTF.

In its sample, this clone was seen once. The chain links TRBV9 to TRBJ2-3; TRBD2 matches at 11 bases. V was pared by 4 bases and J by 5 bases, with 6 bases of the junction left unmatched. The CDR3 extends over 15 amino acids. Germline V gene lookup returns CDR1 SGDLS and CDR2 YYNGEE. The CDR3 DNA is TGTGCCAGCAGCATAATAGCGGGAGGGAGAGATACGCAGTATTTT. Amino acid sequence: CASSIIAGGRDTQYF.

The chain recombines TRBV25-1 with TRBJ2-2; either TRBD1 or TRBD2 may fit D (5 bases each). This CDR3 region has 14 residues. CDR1 and CDR2 from the germline V gene are MGHDK and SYGVNS. The V end was cut by 3 bases, the J end by 2 bases, with 7 bases between. CDR3 residues: CASSDGANTGELFF. The CDR3 DNA sequence: TGTGCCAGCAGTGACGGGGCAAACACCGGGGAGCTGTTTTTT. Drawing the rest from reference TRBV25-1 and TRBJ2-2, the complete variable domain is EADIYQTPRYLVIGTGKKITLECSQTMGHDKMYWYQQDPGMELHLIHYSYGVNSTEKGDLSSESTVSRIRTEHFPLTLESARPSHTSQYLCASSDGANTGELFFGEGSRLTVL.

In DNA form, the CDR3 reads TGTGCCAGCAGCTTAGATATACAAGAGACCCAGTACTTC. It encodes CASSLDIQETQYF. This chain joins TRBV11-2 and TRBJ2-5; no clear D gene. Germline V gene data show CDR1 as SGHAT and CDR2 as FQNNGV. Trimming took 0 bases from V and 2 from J, leaving 4 bases between them. This CDR3 contains 13 residues.

The gene calls are TRBV18 and TRBJ1-2, with D possibly matching TRBD1 (6 bases). Germline V CDR1 and CDR2: KGHSH, LQKENI. V was trimmed by 2 bases and J by 6 bases, leaving 25 bases between them. CDR3 length: 18 residues. As DNA, the CDR3 is TGTGCCAGCTCACCAATGGGAGTCAGGGGCGCTAAGGGCCATGGCTACACCTTC. Amino acids: CASSPMGVRGAKGHGYTF.

V is TRBV7-9 and J is TRBJ1-1; 8 bases are a match to TRBD1. J lost 2 bases, V lost 5 bases, and 13 bases had no gene match. Looked up from germline, CDR1 is SEHNR and CDR2 is FQNEAQ (reference sequence). The CDR3 is 17 amino acids. The CDR3 reads CASSPSLGTGLNTEAFF. The DNA for the CDR3 is TGTGCCAGCAGCCCAAGTCTCGGGACAGGTTTAAACACTGAAGCTTTCTTT. The complete variable domain, with remaining parts taken from reference TRBV7-9 and TRBJ1-1, reads DTGVSQNPRHKITKRGQNVTFRCDPISEHNRLYWYRQTLGQGPEFLTYFQNEAQLEKSRLLSDRFSAERPKGSFSTLEIQRTEQGDSAMYLCASSPSLGTGLNTEAFFGQGTRLTVV.

The rearrangement joins TRBV4-1 to TRBJ1-2, with 12 bases matching TRBD1. The CDR3 is 15 residues long. CDR1 and CDR2 from the germline V gene are MGHRA and YSYEKL. Trimming at V came to 4 bases and at J to 6 bases, leaving 6 bases not matched to a gene. The CDR3, as DNA: TGCGCCAGCAGCCCCCCGGGACAGGGGGCGGATGGCTACACCTTC. This translates into CASSPPGQGADGYTF.

The chain combines TRBV4-1 with TRBJ1-2; no clear D. CDR3 length equals 16 residues. V was trimmed by 1 base and J by 2 bases, leaving 14 bases between them. Germline assignment: CDR1 MGHRA and CDR2 YSYEKL. Written as DNA, the CDR3 is TGCGCCAGCAGCCAAGTTAGGGATGTAATCAACTATGGCTACACCTTC. Translated, it gives CASSQVRDVINYGYTF.

This rearrangement joins TRBV5-4 to TRBJ2-2; TRBD1 or TRBD2 may be the D gene (6 bases each). Germline lookup yields CDR1 SGHNT and CDR2 YYREEE (reference sequence). The CDR3 runs 16 residues. V gave up 0 bases and J gave up 5 bases, with 14 bases separating them. The CDR3 is CASSLGWGADTGELFF. In DNA, the CDR3 is TGTGCCAGCAGCTTGGGCTGGGGGGCCGATACCGGGGAGCTGTTTTTT.

The rearrangement joins TRBV3-1 (or the pseudogene TRBV3-2) to TRBJ1-1; D ambiguous. Germline CDR1 reads LGHDT; CDR2 reads YNNKEL (reference sequence). With 2 bases removed from V and 8 bases from J, the gap between germline ends came to 15 bases. CDR3 length equals 14 residues. CDR3: CASSQRLSGAEAFF. DNA of the CDR3: TGTGCCAGCAGCCAACGTCTCTCCGGCGCAGAAGCTTTCTTT.

This rearrangement joins TRBV2 to TRBJ2-5; 10 positions agree with TRBD2. In germline, CDR1 is SNHLY, CDR2 FYNNEI. The CDR3 is 14 residues long. Trimming took 6 bases from V and 4 from J; bases not matched to a gene: 5. The CDR3 loop is CASRDIAGGETQYF. The CDR3 region has the DNA TGTGCCAGCAGAGATATAGCGGGGGGAGAGACCCAGTACTTC.

This sequence joins TRBV27 and TRBJ2-7; 10 nucleotides line up with TRBD1. CDR3 length: 13 residues. CDR1 and CDR2 (germline): MNHEY, SMNVEV (reference sequence). Germline trimming cut 5 bases from V and 6 bases from J; bases unmatched to any gene: 4. The CDR3 loop is CASSPWTGGEQYF. CDR3 bases: TGTGCCAGCAGTCCATGGACAGGGGGCGAGCAGTACTTC.

This chain links TRBV5-6 with TRBJ2-7; 7 bases align to TRBD1. The CDR3 totals 16 residues. Germline values: CDR1 SGHDT, CDR2 YYEEEE. Unmatched junction bases numbered 13, after V lost 0 bases and J lost 7 bases. The CDR3 DNA reads as TGTGCCAGCAGCTTGGCAGGGGGTGAAGGAGAGAAGGAGCAGTACTTC. This encodes CASSLAGGEGEKEQYF.

The J gene is TRBJ1-1, the V gene TRBV2; no reliable D call. Germline assignment: CDR1 SNHLY and CDR2 FYNNEI. The CDR3 has 13 amino acids. V lost 4 bases and J 3 bases, leaving 9 bases between the germline ends. The CDR3 region has the DNA TGTGCCAGCAGTGTGAGGAGGGACACTGAAGCTTTCTTT. The encoded protein is CASSVRRDTEAFF.

The rearrangement uses TRBV29-1 and TRBJ2-5; D is uncertain. Trimming shortened V by 7 bases and J by 4 bases, and 16 bases separated the two germline ends. The germline gives CDR1 SQVTM, CDR2 ANQGSEA. The CDR3 contains 13 residues. This CDR3 reads CSAEHGFRETQYF. CDR3 nucleotide sequence: TGCAGCGCCGAGCATGGGTTTCGAGAGACCCAGTACTTC.

The chain has TRBV7-4 and TRBJ1-5, with 8 bases that match TRBD1. The CDR3 loop spans 17 amino acids. The germline V gene encodes CDR1 SGHVT and CDR2 SQSDAQ. V lost 5 bases and J lost 1; bases outside the gene matches: 10. DNA of the CDR3: TGTGCCAGCAGCGGCCGGACAGGGCGTGGAAGCAATCAGCCCCAGCATTTT. Protein sequence: CASSGRTGRGSNQPQHF. Variable domain in full (rest from reference TRBV7-4 and TRBJ1-5): GAGVSQSPRYKVAKRGRDVALRCDSISGHVTLYWYRQTLGQGSEVLTYSQSDAQRDKSGRPSGRFSAERPERSVSTLKIQRTEQGDSAVYLCASSGRTGRGSNQPQHFGDGTRLSIL.

This clone appeared once. The V and J genes are TRBV19 and TRBJ1-1; no firm D call. The CDR3 spans 12 residues. Looked up from germline, CDR1 is LNHDA and CDR2 is SQIVND (reference sequence). The V end was cut by 7 bases, the J end by 1 base, with 7 bases between. DNA of the CDR3: TGTGCCAGTAACACAGCGAACACTGAAGCTTTCTTT. Protein: CASNTANTEAFF.

This clone was found a few times. This rearrangement joins TRBV5-1 to TRBJ1-1, with TRBD1 identical over 10 bases. The junction had 13 bases not matched to a gene; V was cut back by 9 bases and J by 5 bases. Germline assignment: CDR1 SGHRS and CDR2 YFSETQ. The CDR3 length is 15 residues. CDR3 DNA: TGCGCCACCAAACGACAGGGGGCTGGAGATACTGAAGCTTTCTTT. Translation: CATKRQGAGDTEAFF. Filled out from reference TRBV5-1 and TRBJ1-1, the complete variable domain reads KAGVTQTPRYLIKTRGQQVTLSCSPISGHRSVSWYQQTPGQGLQFLFEYFSETQRNKGNFPGRFSGRQFSNSRSEMNVSTLELGDSALYLCATKRQGAGDTEAFFGQGTRLTVV.

The chain joins TRBV2 to TRBJ2-5, with TRBD1 as a possible D gene (5 bases). Trimming took off 7 bases at V and 5 bases at J, with 17 bases between the two ends. The CDR3 loop spans 14 amino acids. CDR1 is SNHLY and CDR2 is FYNNEI in the germline V gene. The CDR3 DNA is TGTGCCAGCACCCCCAGGGTCCTTCGGGAGACCCAGTACTTC. Amino acids: CASTPRVLRETQYF.

The chain couples TRBV6-5 to TRBJ1-5; perhaps TRBD1 as D (6 bases). The CDR3 contains 14 residues. V was shortened by 8 bases and J by 0 bases, with 11 bases between the two germline ends. The V gene's germline CDR1 is MNHEY and CDR2 SVGAGI. The CDR3, as DNA: TGTGCCAGCCAGGACAGAAATAGCAATCAGCCCCAGCATTTT. Amino acid sequence: CASQDRNSNQPQHF.

This chain joins TRBV13 and TRBJ1-2; maybe TRBD1 (6 bases). The ends were cut back, 3 bases at V and 1 base at J, with 6 bases in the middle. Germline CDR1 is PRHDT and CDR2 is FYEKMQ (reference sequence). The CDR3 totals 13 residues. CDR3 loop: CASSLDSNYGYTF. CDR3 bases: TGTGCCAGCAGCTTGGACAGTAACTATGGCTACACCTTC.